Listed here are 8 T cell receptor beta chains from one sample, sequenced in a study of identical twins. TCRdb processed the 5' RACE reads anew with MiXCR; each CDR3 protein has one entry. The sample shows fewer than 550,000 distinct CDR3 sequences, around 15% of them seen only once. Separately, the same data were catalogued under a study of yellow fever vaccine responses in identical twins.

Sequences were obtained from CD4+ T cells sorted from blood. These receptors all stem from a woman between 18 and 30 years old in good health.

This clonotype was detected only a few times. The V and J genes are TRBV9 and TRBJ2-7; TRBD2 agrees at 12 bases. The CDR3 length is 15 residues. The trim removed 0 bases at V and 5 bases at J, leaving 3 bases unmatched. Germline lookup yields CDR1 SGDLS and CDR2 YYNGEE. CDR3 region: CASSVGTSGTHEQYF. CDR3 sequence (DNA): TGTGCCAGCAGCGTAGGGACTAGCGGGACTCACGAGCAGTACTTC.

The J gene is TRBJ2-7, the V gene TRBV11-1; 8 nucleotides line up with TRBD1. The junction had 2 bases not matched to a gene; V was cut back by 2 bases and J by 2 bases. This CDR3 is built from 14 residues. The germline V gene encodes CDR1 SGHAT and CDR2 FQDESV (reference sequence). The CDR3 sequence is CASSLWTGTYEQYF. The DNA for the CDR3 is TGTGCCAGCAGCTTATGGACAGGGACCTACGAGCAGTACTTC.

CDR3 residues: CASSRERTGDTEAFF. CDR3 in DNA: TGTGCCAGCAGTCGAGAAAGGACAGGGGACACTGAAGCTTTCTTT. The genes are TRBV12-3 or TRBV12-4 and TRBJ1-1; 9 bases fit TRBD1. The J segment lost 3 bases and the V segment lost 5 bases, leaving 7 bases of the junction unmatched. This CDR3 has 15 amino acids.

The sample holds a few counts of this clonotype. The chain is built from TRBV3-1 and TRBJ2-1; TRBD1 matches at 9 bases. Trimming took 2 bases from V and 3 from J; bases not matched to a gene: 8. Germline V CDR1 and CDR2: LGHDT, YNNKEL (reference sequence). This CDR3 contains 17 residues. CDR3 amino acids: CASSQRSGTGFYNEQFF. As DNA, the CDR3 is TGTGCCAGCAGCCAAAGATCCGGGACAGGGTTCTACAATGAGCAGTTCTTC.

This clonotype appeared a few times. The chain uses TRBV3-1 and TRBJ2-3, with TRBD2 matching over 10 bases. Per germline, CDR1 LGHDT and CDR2 YNNKEL (reference sequence). This CDR3 region has 13 residues. V lost 10 bases, J lost 6 bases, and 7 bases stayed unmatched. In nucleotides, the CDR3 is TGTGCCACCGGGGGACTAGCGCTCGATACGCAGTATTTT. This translates into CATGGLALDTQYF.

The chain has TRBV5-1 and TRBJ1-6; TRBD1 agrees at 8 bases. Germline trimming cut 2 bases from V and 9 bases from J; bases unmatched to any gene: 7. CDR1 is SGHRS, CDR2 YFSETQ, per germline. There are 15 residues in the CDR3. CDR3 loop: CASSLTGGDGSPLHF. The CDR3 bases are TGCGCCAGCAGCTTAACAGGGGGAGACGGTTCACCCCTCCACTTT.

J is TRBJ2-7 and V is TRBV11-2; D gene unclear. This CDR3 comprises 12 residues. V was trimmed by 6 bases and J by 3 bases, leaving 9 bases between them. Germline lookup yields CDR1 SGHAT and CDR2 FQNNGV. CDR3 sequence (DNA): TGTGCCAGCAGTCAGACCGGCTACGAGCAGTACGTC. This translates into CASSQTGYEQYV.

The chain recombines TRBV7-3 with TRBJ2-2, with D unclear. The germline CDR1 and CDR2 sequences are SGHTA and FQGTGA. Trimming removed 4 bases at V and 4 bases at J, with 10 bases between. This CDR3 is 14 amino acids long. CDR3 bases: TGTGCCAGCAGCTCACTATATAGCACCGGGGAGCTGTTTTTT. Translated, it gives CASSSLYSTGELFF.